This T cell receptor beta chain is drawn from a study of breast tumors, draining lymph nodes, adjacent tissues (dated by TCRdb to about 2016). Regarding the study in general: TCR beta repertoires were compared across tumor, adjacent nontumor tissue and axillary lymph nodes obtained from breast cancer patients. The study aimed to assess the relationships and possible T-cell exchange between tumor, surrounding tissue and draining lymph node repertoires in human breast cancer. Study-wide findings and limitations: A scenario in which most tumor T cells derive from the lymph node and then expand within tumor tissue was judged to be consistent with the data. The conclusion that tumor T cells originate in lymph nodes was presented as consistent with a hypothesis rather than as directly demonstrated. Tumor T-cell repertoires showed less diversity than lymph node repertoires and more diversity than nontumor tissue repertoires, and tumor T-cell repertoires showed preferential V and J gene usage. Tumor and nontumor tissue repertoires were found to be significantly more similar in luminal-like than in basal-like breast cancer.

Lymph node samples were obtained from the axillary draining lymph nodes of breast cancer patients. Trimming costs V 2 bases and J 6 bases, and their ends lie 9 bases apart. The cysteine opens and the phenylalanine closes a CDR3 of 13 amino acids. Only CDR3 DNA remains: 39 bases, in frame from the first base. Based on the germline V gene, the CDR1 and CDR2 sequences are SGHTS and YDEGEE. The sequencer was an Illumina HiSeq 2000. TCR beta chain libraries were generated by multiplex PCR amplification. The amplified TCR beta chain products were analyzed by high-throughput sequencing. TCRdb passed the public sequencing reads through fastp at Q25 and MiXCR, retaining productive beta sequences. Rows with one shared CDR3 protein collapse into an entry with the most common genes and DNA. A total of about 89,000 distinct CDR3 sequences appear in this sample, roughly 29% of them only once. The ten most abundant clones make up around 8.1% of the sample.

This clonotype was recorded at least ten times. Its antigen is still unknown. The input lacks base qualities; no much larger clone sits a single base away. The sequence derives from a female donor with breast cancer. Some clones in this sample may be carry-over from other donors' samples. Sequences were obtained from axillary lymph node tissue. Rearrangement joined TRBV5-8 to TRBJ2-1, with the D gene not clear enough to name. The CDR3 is CASSLGRPNEQFF. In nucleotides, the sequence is TGTGCCAGCAGCTTAGGCCGACCCAATGAGCAGTTCTTC. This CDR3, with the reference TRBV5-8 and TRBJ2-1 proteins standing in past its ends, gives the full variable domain EAGVTQSPTHLIKTRGQQATLRCSPISGHTSVYWYQQALGLGLQFLLWYDEGEERNRGNFPPRFSGRQFPNYSSELNVNALELEDSALYLCASSLGRPNEQFFGPGTRLTVL.